Included here is one TCR beta chain sequence, with context. The specificity of this receptor is unknown. No per-base quality is available; no much larger clone lies one base away. The data derive from a study of cytomegalovirus exposure and HLA in healthy donors (dated by TCRdb to 2015 to 2018). Study-level background: According to an earlier analysis of a few hundred of the donors, some 180 million T cells yielded 117 million unique TCR beta sequences and more than 250 Gb of sequence data. Roughly 300 gigabases of sequencing data and tens of millions of unique TCR sequences were included in an early release covering about 620 HLA-typed donors. Of the 398 genotyped donors, about 80% fell in the genetic ancestry cluster associated with self-reported Caucasian donors. The study aimed to test whether signatures of past pathogen exposure could be identified by cataloging public T cell receptors. The study used immunosequencing to profile the T cell repertoires of about 670 subjects and linked those repertoires to cytomegalovirus serostatus. A separate validation cohort of 100 to 150 different subjects was used in addition to the approximately 610-subject first cohort. To predict cytomegalovirus infection status, the study brought together high-throughput TCR immunosequencing, statistical association of individual TCRs with disease status, and machine learning. A later analysis re-analyzed previously published TCR beta repertoires from roughly 690 donors and added high-resolution HLA genotyping to study TCR occurrence patterns. In the later analysis, no new phenotypic data were used to find candidate immune exposures; instead, reliance was placed on TCR beta sequences and their occurrence across donors. An earlier analysis of some 500 of the donors used high-throughput TCR beta sequencing to judge whether each TCR beta V gene segment behaved as functional or pseudogenic. Alongside the repertoire data, information on donor age, sex, ethnicity and CMV serostatus was compiled. In a later genetic analysis, genome-wide SNP genotypes for about three fifths of the roughly 670 donors were used, and that subset was treated as a discovery cohort. Every repertoire in the discovery cohort had been generated on one and the same sequencing platform. HLA typing included class I and class II loci at four-digit resolution. Typing coverage varied by locus: roughly 629-640 donors for A, B, C, DRB1 and DQB1; approximately 500 for DQA1; around 610 for DPA1; 400 to 480 for DPB1. Five DR-DQ haplotypes were handled as single units for association and clustering because linkage in the cohort was strong. Across approximately 400 genotyped donors of the cohort, an average of roughly 200,000 unique TCR beta nucleotide sequences per donor were sequenced, and roughly 18% of those sequences were non-productive. On the study overall, not on this receptor specifically: The authors suggested that the approach could potentially be extended to other disease states and immunological phenotypes. In a later analysis, HLA-associated TCR beta chains were found to be more clonally expanded and to have lower generation probabilities than equally common non-associated chains. The sequencing pipeline was judged likely to have produced a cluster of highly shared sequence variants as a technical artifact. In an earlier analysis of about 550 of the donors, most TCR beta V segments were observed in productive rearrangements about 87% or about 30% of the time, broadly matching IMGT annotations. Assigning TCR associations to individual alleles was difficult when HLA alleles, especially DR and DQ, strongly co-occurred. Some IMGT-functional V segments, including TRBV6-2 and TRBV6-3, could not be distinguished by the 87-base-pair reads and were therefore excluded. A later genetic analysis associated a missense DCLRE1C variant with V-gene and J-gene trimming of TCR beta chains, and an independent cohort replicated the association. The presence/absence analyses assumed that sequencing depth was roughly uniform across donors, and that assumption may not be true. A further reported finding was that TCR beta sequences accurately predicted the HLA-A and HLA-B alleles for most subjects in the first cohort. Several of the top co-occurrence clusters appeared to be linked to parvovirus B19, influenza, CMV and Epstein-Barr virus, according to a later analysis. According to a later genetic analysis, donors in an Asian-associated ancestry cluster had fewer N-insertions in productive TCRs than the approximately 650-donor mean. Linkage disequilibrium might explain the correlated functional status among segregating V segments, but an unknown experimental factor could not be ruled out. According to a later analysis, TCR association rates differed among HLA loci, with DRB1 alleles showing the most associated TCRs and HLA-C alleles showing the fewest. According to a later analysis, most CMV-associated TCR beta chains appeared to be HLA-restricted, and the HLA associations seemed to be driven largely by CMV exposure. The classifier was reported to diagnose cytomegalovirus status with high specificity and sensitivity in both the original and validation cohorts. Because HLA typing was unavailable for some donors at each locus, only the typed subset was used in association tests. This cohort had only TCR beta chains sequenced, and the lack of alpha or paired-chain data limited which features could be detected. Specific HLA alleles were associated with 16,951 TCR beta sequences at a false discovery rate of 0.05 in a later analysis. A total of 164 TCR beta chains were listed by the study as associated with cytomegalovirus. For the cohort, immune exposure information was limited to CMV serostatus. The earlier analysis of 587 of the donors excluded 15 to 20 rarely observed V segments, including chromosome 9 orphons, because counts were too low. A few of the identified cytomegalovirus-associated TCR beta chains were confirmed in vitro to be specific for cytomegalovirus antigens. Across donors, most TCR sequences were observed very rarely, whereas some public TCRs were present in many individuals.

The germline V end is reduced by 2 bases and the J end by 7 bases; junction bases left unmatched: 0. The CDR3 goes from the cysteine to the phenylalanine over 12 residues. CDR3 DNA is the only sequence kept; it has 36 bases, read in frame from the first base. From the germline V gene, CDR1 is SGHTA and CDR2 is FQGTGA. Libraries came from the immunoSEQ multiplex PCR assay. For the multiplex PCR, a mixture combining 60 forward primers for TCR Vbeta segments and 13 reverse primers for TCR Jbeta segments was used. The CDR3 region of rearranged TCR beta genes was amplified from genomic DNA with a multiplex PCR assay. On the Illumina HiSeq System, the amplified TCR beta libraries were sequenced as 87-base-pair reads. The published analysis was carried out like this. In a later analysis, some 80 million unique TCR beta chains were counted across the 500 to 850 repertoires, and roughly 9.9 million of these chains were shared by at least two donors. Raw reads were error-corrected and collapsed into unique sequences with a nearest-neighbor algorithm that merged closely related sequences to remove PCR and sequencing errors. CDR3 sequences were aligned to IMGT reference sequences to assign V, D and J gene segments. For a sequence to be retained, a match of at least six nucleotides to both a V gene segment and a J gene segment was required. A rearrangement counted as productive if the CDR3 had no stop codons and remained in frame with V and J, and every other rearrangement counted as non-productive. CDR3 was defined by IMGT convention, running from the second conserved V-encoded cysteine to the conserved J-encoded phenylalanine. The earlier analysis of 550 to 650 of the donors excluded any sequence lacking an unambiguous match to a single V gene segment. In an earlier analysis of several hundred of the donors, V segments were called functional above 56.7% productive rearrangements and were called segregating when the between-donor standard deviation exceeded 5%. A statistical classification framework was developed to diagnose cytomegalovirus status using the catalog of TCR beta chain sequences. A later analysis assigned V and J genes by comparing TCR nucleotide sequences with IMGT/GENE-DB human TR gene sequences. Using the TCRdist pipeline, a later analysis assigned CDR3 sequences along with most-parsimonious VDJ recombination scenarios. A later analysis defined each TCR beta chain by its CDR3 amino acid sequence plus V-gene family, and excluded reads lacking a unique V-gene family. A later analysis removed 600 or so highly shared, low-generation-probability nucleotide sequences to deal with suspected cross-contamination and a sequencing artifact. A later analysis calculated a clonal expansion index for each public chain from normalized within-repertoire ranks of inferred template counts. Generation probabilities in a later analysis came from a VDJ recombination model fitted to out-of-frame rearrangements, and those results were checked against IGoR. In a later analysis, hypergeometric tests were used to score TCR-TCR, TCR-HLA and TCR-CMV co-occurrence, with a repertoire-size bias correction applied to TCR pairs. False discovery rates were estimated in a later analysis by permuting HLA or CMV assignments 20 times. In a later analysis, co-occurring TCRs were grouped using DBSCAN, with TCRdist sequence similarity added in when clustering inside HLA-allele-positive subsets. Repertoires with fewer than 30,000 or more than 120,000 public chains were left out of co-occurrence clustering, as were about 5 repertoires with anomalous nucleotide sharing. TCRdb re-hosts the immuneACCESS table, in-frame sequences only. Its copies lack some clones; in the studies checked, an unresolved V gene accounts for under half of them, and the cause for the rest is not known. V and J calls and clone size follow that table, whereas D and trimming were derived from the DNA. The sample yields roughly 130,000 clones; about 79% were counted once. Clones ranked in the top ten supply 1.5% to 2% of the sample.

The cohort was made up of under 800 healthy bone marrow donors. At the time of sampling, every cohort member was nominally healthy, though immune exposures that went unrecorded were likely present. The donor was CMV seronegative and belonged to the group of over 350 seronegative cohort members. A peripheral blood sample was collected from each donor, and TCR beta sequencing was performed on peripheral blood mononuclear cells. Genomic DNA was extracted from the blood cell samples with the Qiagen DNeasy Blood Extraction Kit. The sample was PBMCs. The receptor was isolated from a young man in good health and CMV-seronegative. The receptor chain draws on TRBV7-3 and TRBJ1-1; TRBD1 lines up with 8 middle nucleotides. The CDR3 region reads CASSLGTGEAFF. The bases read TGTGCCAGCAGCTTAGGGACAGGTGAAGCTTTCTTT.